The rows below give T cell receptor beta chains drawn from one sample of a study of human versus mouse CDR3 diversity and MHC coevolution. Clones were read by immunoSEQ multiplex PCR, and TCRdb kept only the in-frame ones, dropping some. The sample includes about 83,000 clones, 85% to 95% seen only once; the top ten take approximately 0.15%. Sequenced input: naive CD4+ T cells from blood. These receptors were obtained from a person between 25 and 70 years old in good health. Each CDR3 is given with its conserved first and last residue. The D gene is left open where the match is weak. Rows may omit the clone size; those that give it use once, few, many or a size class.

NA	TRBJ2-1	TRBD1	TRBV7-9	TGTGCCAGCAGCCCGCGGACAGGGGCCTCCTTCAATGAGCAGTTCTTC	CASSPRTGASFNEQFF
NA	TRBJ2-5	TRBD2	TRBV19	TGTGCCAGTAGGAGGGGAGGGGACCAAGAGACCCAGTACTTC	CASRRGGDQETQYF
NA	TRBJ2-3	NA	TRBV9	TGTGCCAGCTCAGAGCAGGGTTTTCCAGATACGCAGTATTTT	CASSEQGFPDTQYF
NA	TRBJ1-2	TRBD1	TRBV5-4	TGTGCCAGCAGCTCCGACAGGGATGGCTACACCTTC	CASSSDRDGYTF
NA	TRBJ1-2	NA	TRBV11-2	TGTGCCAGCAGCTCTCCAGGCAGATTAGAGGGCTACACCTTC	CASSSPGRLEGYTF
NA	TRBJ2-3	TRBD1	TRBV4-1	TGCGCCAGCAGCCAAGTGGGGGGACAGGGGATAACAGATACGCAGTATTTT	CASSQVGGQGITDTQYF
few	TRBJ2-7	NA	TRBV19	TGTGCCAGCCAGGGCGACAGGACCTACGAGCAGTACTTC	CASQGDRTYEQYF
NA	TRBJ2-7	TRBD1	TRBV7-8	TGTGCCAGCAGCTTACGGTCAGGGGGAGCCTACGAGCAGTACTTC	CASSLRSGGAYEQYF
NA	TRBJ1-1	NA	TRBV7-3	TGTGCCAGCAGCTTAGGGGGCTGGGACACTGAAGCTTTCTTT	CASSLGGWDTEAFF
once	TRBJ2-5	NA	TRBV11-1	TGTGCCAGCAGCTTATCGGACGGGGAAACCCAGTACTTC	CASSLSDGETQYF